This T cell receptor (beta chain) derives from a study of radiotherapy plus CTLA-4 blockade in lung cancer. Study-wide context: Objective response was observed in more than 15% of patients, and disease control in roughly 31%.

CDR1 GTSNPN and CDR2 SVGIG come from the germline V gene (reference sequence). The CDR3 covers 13 residues. V was cut by 5 bases and J by 4 bases, with 14 bases left in between. Libraries were prepared by immunoSEQ multiplex PCR; TCRdb keeps only in-frame clonotypes and omits some of them. The sample holds more than 90,000 clones, about 91% seen once. This sequence originates from a human donor with non-small cell lung cancer that progressed on radiotherapy plus ipilimumab. V gene TRBV30 combines with J gene TRBJ1-1; D might be TRBD1 (6 bases). This specimen was peripheral blood, taken from a patient treated with radiotherapy plus ipilimumab. The CDR3 sequence is CAWSAGGATEAFF. The CDR3 nucleotides are TGTGCCTGGTCCGCCGGGGGGGCCACTGAAGCTTTCTTT.